This T cell receptor (beta chain) emerged from a study of cytomegalovirus exposure and HLA in healthy donors. At the level of the study: Within the Caucasian-associated ancestry cluster were 81% of the approximately 400 genotyped donors.

With respect to this clone: Its cognate antigen is unknown.

The CDR3 spans 13 residues. Looked up from germline, CDR1 is MNHEY and CDR2 is SMNVEV (reference sequence). The V end was cut by 0 bases, the J end by 2 bases, with 4 bases between. Overall study results and limits: According to a later analysis, most TCR beta chains associated with CMV appeared HLA-restricted. Later analysis reportedly placed an Asian-associated ancestry cluster below the roughly 680-donor mean in N-insertions. Most subjects had HLA-A and HLA-B alleles reportedly predicted accurately by TCR beta sequences.

Use of 60 Vbeta and 13 Jbeta primers characterized the PCR. Profiled with immunoSEQ multiplex PCR; TCRdb holds only in-frame clones, not every one. The top ten hold approximately 6.3% of the sample, which has about 37,000 clones, just under 75% seen once. The chain links TRBV27 to TRBJ1-1; D is unresolved. The receptor's source is a man younger than 45 in good health and CMV-seronegative. Specimen: PBMCs. CDR3 in amino acids: CASSLSYNTEAFF. DNA for the CDR3: TGTGCCAGCAGTTTATCGTATAACACTGAAGCTTTCTTT.